This TCR beta chain was sequenced for a study of T cells expressing NK-cell markers. TCRdb re-called the 5' RACE reads and catalogs CDR3 proteins one per entry, DNA excluded. The sample holds about 150,000 distinct CDR3 sequences. The length of the CDR3 is 16 residues. Germline V gene data show CDR1 as LNHDA and CDR2 as SQIVND (reference sequence). This chain connects TRBV19 to TRBJ2-3; TCRdb's D gene call, TRBD1, goes unchecked for lack of DNA. The sequence derives from a woman between 45 and 65 years old in good health. Input material: blood T cells: a sorted CD56 or NKG2C T cell subset, CD4+ or CD8+ T cells, or bulk PBMC T cells (not recorded which). The CDR3 loop is CASSLPPGQGTDTQYF.